The clone carrying this T cell receptor (beta chain) has just one count. The antigen remains unidentified. Germline is not matched at one junction end, which may reflect a read error. This specimen belongs to a study of T cell repertoires in cytomegalovirus infection. On the study more broadly: Recently identified HLA-C-restricted and well-studied HLA-B-restricted CMV epitopes were used. Public signatures in TCR beta pointed to CMV infection and matching HLA type. Findings and caveats of the study: Within the response measured ex vivo, HLA-C-restricted CMV-specific TCR beta clonotypes were dominant.

Each CDR3 protein is one row after TCRdb ran MiXCR on the reads. Of approximately 990,000 distinct CDR3 sequences listed, approximately 31% are singletons. CDR3 length: 14 amino acids. CDR1 and CDR2 from the germline V gene are LNHNV and YYDKDF (reference sequence). V gene TRBV15 combines with J gene TRBJ2-1; D gene uncertain. The clonotype was recovered from a human donor in good health (CMV status not recorded). Some clones in this sample may be carry-over from other donors' samples. Sequences were derived from cultured CD8+ T cells from PBMCs, sampled from culture after CMV antigen stimulation. The DNA of the CDR3 is TGTGTCACCAGCAGAGATGGTTCAACCGATGAGCAGTTCTTC. Translating it yields CVTSRDGSTDEQFF.